This TCR beta chain was sequenced in a study of T cells in Graves' hyperthyroidism and ophthalmopathy. Every diagnosis used clinical symptoms, serum thyroxine and TRAb, thyroid ultrasound and orbital computed tomography. PBMCs were derived from more than 8 ml fresh peripheral blood. Points on this clonotype: Its antigen is as yet unknown.

TCR beta CDR3 region amplification was performed from RNA transcripts. An initial round of RT-PCR targeting the TCR CDR3 relied on the HTBI primer set. Via MiXCR, TCRdb re-called the multiplex PCR reads, giving one row per CDR3 protein. Of around 800,000 distinct CDR3 sequences listed, roughly 40% are singletons. This CDR3 contains 14 residues. The V gene's germline CDR1 is SGHTA and CDR2 FQGNSA. The V end lost 5 bases, the J end lost 3 bases, and 11 bases lay between the germline ends. Notes on the study in general: Blood samples included most of the expanded thyroid clonotypes exceeding 0.001. Median prediction lead before ophthalmopathy onset was about 6.3 months with the model.

The origin of this receptor is a man between 18 and 29 years old with Graves' hyperthyroidism. The chain combines TRBV7-2 with TRBJ1-3; D is ambiguous. Sample: blood. The CDR3 loop reads CASSPLEGGNTIYF. The CDR3 DNA follows: TGTGCCAGCAGCCCTCTGGAAGGTGGAAACACCATATATTTT.